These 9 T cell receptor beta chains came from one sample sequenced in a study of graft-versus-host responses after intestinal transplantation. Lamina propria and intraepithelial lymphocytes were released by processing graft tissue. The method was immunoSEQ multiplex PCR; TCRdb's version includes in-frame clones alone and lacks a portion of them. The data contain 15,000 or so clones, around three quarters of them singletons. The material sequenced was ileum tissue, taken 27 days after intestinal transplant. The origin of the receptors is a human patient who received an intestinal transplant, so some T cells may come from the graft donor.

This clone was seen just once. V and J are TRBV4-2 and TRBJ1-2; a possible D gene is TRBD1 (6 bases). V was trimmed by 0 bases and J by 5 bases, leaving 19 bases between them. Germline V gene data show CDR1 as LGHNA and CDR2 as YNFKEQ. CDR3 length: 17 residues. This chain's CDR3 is CASSQEGLTQGSYGYTF. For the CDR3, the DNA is TGTGCCAGCAGCCAAGAGGGGTTGACACAGGGCTCGTATGGCTACACCTTC.

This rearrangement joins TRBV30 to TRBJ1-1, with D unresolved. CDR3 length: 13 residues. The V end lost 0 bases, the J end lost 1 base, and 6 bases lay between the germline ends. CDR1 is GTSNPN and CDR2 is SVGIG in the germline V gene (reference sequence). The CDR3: CAWSVRRNTEAFF. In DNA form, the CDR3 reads TGTGCCTGGAGTGTACGGAGGAACACTGAAGCTTTCTTT.

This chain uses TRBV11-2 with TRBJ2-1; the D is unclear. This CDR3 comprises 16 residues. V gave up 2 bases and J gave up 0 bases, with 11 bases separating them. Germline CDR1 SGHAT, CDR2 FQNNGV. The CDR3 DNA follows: TGTGCCAGCAGCTTATATCACTTTTTCTCCTACAATGAGCAGTTCTTC. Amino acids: CASSLYHFFSYNEQFF.

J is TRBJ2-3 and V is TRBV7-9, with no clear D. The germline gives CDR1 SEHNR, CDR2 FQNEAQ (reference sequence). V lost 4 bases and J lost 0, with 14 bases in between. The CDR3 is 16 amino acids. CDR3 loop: CASSSNRGPSTDTQYF. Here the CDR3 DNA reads TGTGCCAGCAGCTCAAACCGCGGCCCTAGCACAGATACGCAGTATTTT.

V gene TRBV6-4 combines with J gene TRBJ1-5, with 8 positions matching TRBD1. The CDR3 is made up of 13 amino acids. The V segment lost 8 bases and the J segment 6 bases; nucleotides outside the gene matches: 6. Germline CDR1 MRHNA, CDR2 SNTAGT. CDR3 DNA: TGTGCCAGCGGGACAGGCTGGGTTCAGCCCCAGCATTTT. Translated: CASGTGWVQPQHF.

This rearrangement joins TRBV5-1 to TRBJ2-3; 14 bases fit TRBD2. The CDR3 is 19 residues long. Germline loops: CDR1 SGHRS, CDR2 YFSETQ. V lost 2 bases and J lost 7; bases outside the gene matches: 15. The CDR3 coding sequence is TGCGCCAGCAGCTTTTCCGGACTAGCGGGGGGCCGGGGTTCCCATACGCAGTATTTT. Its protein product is CASSFSGLAGGRGSHTQYF.

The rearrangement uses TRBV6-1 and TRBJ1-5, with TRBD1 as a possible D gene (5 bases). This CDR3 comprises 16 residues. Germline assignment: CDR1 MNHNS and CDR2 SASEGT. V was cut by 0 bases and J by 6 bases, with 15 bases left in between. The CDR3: CASSEALRGKAQPQHF. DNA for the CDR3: TGTGCCAGCAGTGAAGCGCTTCGGGGGAAAGCTCAGCCCCAGCATTTT.

The CDR3 DNA reads as TGTGCCAGCAGACTCCGGGACAGGGGTTCACCCCTCCACTTT. Amino acids: CASRLRDRGSPLHF. The chain recombines TRBV28 with TRBJ1-6; 10 bases line up with TRBD1. CDR1 and CDR2 from the germline V gene are MDHEN and SYDVKM. The CDR3 runs to 14 residues. The trim removed 6 bases at V and 9 bases at J, leaving 5 bases unmatched.

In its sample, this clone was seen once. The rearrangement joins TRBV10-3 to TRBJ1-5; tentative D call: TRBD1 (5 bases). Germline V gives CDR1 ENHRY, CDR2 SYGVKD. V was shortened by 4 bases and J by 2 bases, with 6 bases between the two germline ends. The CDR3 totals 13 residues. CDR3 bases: TGTGCCATCAGTGGGGGGGGCAATCAGCCCCAGCATTTT. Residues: CAISGGGNQPQHF.